The sample holds many counts of the clone carrying this T cell receptor beta chain. The sample comes from a study of T cells in Graves' hyperthyroidism and ophthalmopathy. From RNA transcripts, TCR beta CDR3 regions were amplified. The TCR CDR3 first-round RT-PCR relied on the HTBI primer set. In TCRdb, the multiplex PCR reads were re-called with MiXCR into one record per CDR3 protein. The table lists some 460,000 distinct CDR3 sequences, about 15% of them singletons, with roughly 13% in the top ten. Hyperthyroidism had been newly diagnosed in patients aged 18 to 65, and its duration was under 2 months. Clinical symptoms, serum thyroxine and TRAb, thyroid ultrasound and orbital computed tomography were used for the diagnoses. The V end was cut by 5 bases, the J end by 8 bases, with 15 bases between. The CDR3 runs to 13 residues. Germline CDR1 and CDR2: SEHNR and FQNEAQ (reference sequence).

Sequencing was performed on blood. V usage is TRBV7-9 and J usage is TRBJ1-1; no clear D gene. The receptor was derived from a woman younger than 35 with Graves' hyperthyroidism. This chain's CDR3 is CASSREGSSEAFF. In nucleotides, the CDR3 is TGTGCCAGCAGCAGGGAGGGCAGCAGCGAAGCTTTCTTT.